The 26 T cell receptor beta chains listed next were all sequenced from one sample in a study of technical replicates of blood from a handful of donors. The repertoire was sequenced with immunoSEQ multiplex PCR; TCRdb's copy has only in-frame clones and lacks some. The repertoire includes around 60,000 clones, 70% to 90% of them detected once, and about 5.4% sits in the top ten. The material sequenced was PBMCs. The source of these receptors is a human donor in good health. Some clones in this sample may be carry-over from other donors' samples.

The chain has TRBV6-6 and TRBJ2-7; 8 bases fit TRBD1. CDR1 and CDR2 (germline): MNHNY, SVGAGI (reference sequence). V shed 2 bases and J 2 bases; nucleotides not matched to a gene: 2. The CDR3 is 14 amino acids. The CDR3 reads CASSYGTGAYEQYF. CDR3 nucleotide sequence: TGTGCCAGCAGTTACGGGACAGGAGCCTACGAGCAGTACTTC.

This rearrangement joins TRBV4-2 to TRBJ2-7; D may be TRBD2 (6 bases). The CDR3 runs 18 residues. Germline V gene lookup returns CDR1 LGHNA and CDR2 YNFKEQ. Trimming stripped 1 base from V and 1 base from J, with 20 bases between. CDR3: CASSQGPLGGGSSYEQYF. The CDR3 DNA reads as TGTGCCAGCAGCCAAGGACCCCTGGGAGGAGGGAGTTCCTACGAGCAGTACTTC.

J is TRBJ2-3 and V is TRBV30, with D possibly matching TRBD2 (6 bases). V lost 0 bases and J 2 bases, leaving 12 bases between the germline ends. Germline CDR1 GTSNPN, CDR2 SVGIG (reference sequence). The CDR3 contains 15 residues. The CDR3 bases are TGTGCCTGGAGTGTACCCCTAGCGACCACAGATACGCAGTATTTT. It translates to CAWSVPLATTDTQYF.

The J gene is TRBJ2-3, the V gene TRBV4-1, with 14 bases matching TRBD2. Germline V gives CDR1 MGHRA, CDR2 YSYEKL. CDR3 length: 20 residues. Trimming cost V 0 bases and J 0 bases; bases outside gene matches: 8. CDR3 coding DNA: TGCGCCAGCAGCCAAGATAGGGGACTAGCGGGGGCTCCTAGCACAGATACGCAGTATTTT. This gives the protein CASSQDRGLAGAPSTDTQYF.

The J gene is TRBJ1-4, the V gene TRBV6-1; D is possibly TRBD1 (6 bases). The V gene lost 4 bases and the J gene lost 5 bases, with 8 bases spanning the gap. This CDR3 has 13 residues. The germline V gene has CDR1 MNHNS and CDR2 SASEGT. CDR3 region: CASSGGQNEKLFF. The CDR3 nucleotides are TGTGCCAGCAGTGGTGGACAGAATGAAAAACTGTTTTTT.

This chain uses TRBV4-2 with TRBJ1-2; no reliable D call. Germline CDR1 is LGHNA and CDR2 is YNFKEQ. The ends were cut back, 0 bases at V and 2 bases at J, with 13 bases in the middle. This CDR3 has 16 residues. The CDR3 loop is CASSQELLGSNYGYTF. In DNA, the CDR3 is TGTGCCAGCAGCCAAGAACTGCTCGGTTCGAACTATGGCTACACCTTC.

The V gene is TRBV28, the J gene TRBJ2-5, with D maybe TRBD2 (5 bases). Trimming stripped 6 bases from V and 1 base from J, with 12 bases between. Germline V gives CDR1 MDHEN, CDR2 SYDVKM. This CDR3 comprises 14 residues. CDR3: CASRLSGIQETQYF. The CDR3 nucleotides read TGTGCCAGCAGGCTAAGCGGTATCCAAGAGACCCAGTACTTC.

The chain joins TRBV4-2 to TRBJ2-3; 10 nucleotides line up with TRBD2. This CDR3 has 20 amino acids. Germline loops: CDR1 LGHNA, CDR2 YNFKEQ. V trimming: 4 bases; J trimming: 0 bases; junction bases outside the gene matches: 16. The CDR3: CASSRATSGLAETSTDTQYF. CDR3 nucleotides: TGTGCCAGCAGCCGAGCCACGTCCGGACTAGCGGAGACTAGCACAGATACGCAGTATTTT.

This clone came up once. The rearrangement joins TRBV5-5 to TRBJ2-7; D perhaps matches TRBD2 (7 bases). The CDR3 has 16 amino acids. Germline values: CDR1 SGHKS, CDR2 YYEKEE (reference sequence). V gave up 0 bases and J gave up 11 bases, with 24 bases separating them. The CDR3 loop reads CASSLDGAPGGRVKYF. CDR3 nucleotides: TGTGCCAGCAGCTTGGATGGGGCTCCGGGGGGCCGAGTGAAGTACTTC.

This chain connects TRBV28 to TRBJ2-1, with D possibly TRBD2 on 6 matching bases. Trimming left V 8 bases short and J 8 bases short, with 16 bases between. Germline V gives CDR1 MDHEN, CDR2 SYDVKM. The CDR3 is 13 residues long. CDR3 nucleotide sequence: TGTGCCAGCGCCCTTTGGAGGGGCTATGAGCAGTTCTTC. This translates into CASALWRGYEQFF. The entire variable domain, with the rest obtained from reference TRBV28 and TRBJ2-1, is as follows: DVKVTQSSRYLVKRTGEKVFLECVQDMDHENMFWYRQDPGLGLRLIYFSYDVKMKEKGDIPEGYSVSREKKERFSLILESASTNQTSMYLCASALWRGYEQFFGPGTRLTVL.

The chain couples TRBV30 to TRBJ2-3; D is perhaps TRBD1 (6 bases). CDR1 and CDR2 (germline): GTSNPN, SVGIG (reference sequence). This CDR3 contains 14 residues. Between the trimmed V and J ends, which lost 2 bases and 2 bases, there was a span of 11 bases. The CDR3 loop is CAWSPGGPTDTQYF. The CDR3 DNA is TGTGCCTGGAGTCCTGGGGGCCCCACAGATACGCAGTATTTT.

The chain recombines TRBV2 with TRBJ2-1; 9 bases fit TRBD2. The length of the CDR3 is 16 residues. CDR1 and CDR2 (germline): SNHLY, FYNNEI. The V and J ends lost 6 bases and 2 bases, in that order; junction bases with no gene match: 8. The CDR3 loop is CASRAGTSNPYNEQFF. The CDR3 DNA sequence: TGTGCCAGCAGGGCCGGGACTAGCAACCCCTACAATGAGCAGTTCTTC.

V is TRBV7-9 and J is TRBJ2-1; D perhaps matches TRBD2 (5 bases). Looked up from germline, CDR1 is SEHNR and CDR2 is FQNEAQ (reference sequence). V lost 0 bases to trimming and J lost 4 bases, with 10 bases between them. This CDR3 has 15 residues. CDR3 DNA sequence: TGTGCCAGCAGCTTAGCGCTGGGAGAATACAATGAGCAGTTCTTC. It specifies CASSLALGEYNEQFF.

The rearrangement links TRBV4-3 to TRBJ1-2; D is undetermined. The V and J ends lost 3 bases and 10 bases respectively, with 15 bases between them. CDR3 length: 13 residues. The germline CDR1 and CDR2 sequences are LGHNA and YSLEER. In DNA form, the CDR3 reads TGCGCCAGCAGCCACCCCGGGGTGGGCGCCTACACCTTC. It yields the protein CASSHPGVGAYTF.

The CDR3 coding sequence is TGTGCCAGCAGTTTATCGCCGGACAGGGGTCCCCATAATTCACCCCTCCACTTT. Protein product: CASSLSPDRGPHNSPLHF. The chain links TRBV27 to TRBJ1-6; 9 positions agree with TRBD1. The CDR3 is 18 amino acids. V shed 0 bases and J 5 bases; nucleotides not matched to a gene: 8. Germline V CDR1 and CDR2: MNHEY, SMNVEV (reference sequence).

The CDR3 nucleotides read TGCAGTTCCGTAGGGGTAGGGAACACTGAAGCTTTCTTT. Amino acids: CSSVGVGNTEAFF. The genes are TRBV29-1 and TRBJ1-1, with D maybe TRBD1 (5 bases). The germline V gene has CDR1 SQVTM and CDR2 ANQGSEA. This CDR3 is 13 amino acids long.

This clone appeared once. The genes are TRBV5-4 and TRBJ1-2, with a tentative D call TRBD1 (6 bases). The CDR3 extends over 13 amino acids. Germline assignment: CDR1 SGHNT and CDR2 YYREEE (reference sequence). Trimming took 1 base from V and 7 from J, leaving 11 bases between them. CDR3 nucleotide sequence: TGTGCCAGCAGCTTGCTACAGGGTGGTGGCTACACCTTC. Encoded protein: CASSLLQGGGYTF.

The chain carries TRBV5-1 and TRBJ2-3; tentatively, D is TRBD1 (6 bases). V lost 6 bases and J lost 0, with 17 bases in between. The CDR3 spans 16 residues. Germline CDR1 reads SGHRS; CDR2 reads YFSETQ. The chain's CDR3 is CASTGQTRSSTDTQYF. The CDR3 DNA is TGCGCCAGCACAGGACAGACGAGAAGTAGCACAGATACGCAGTATTTT. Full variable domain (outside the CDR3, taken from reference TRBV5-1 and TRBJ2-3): KAGVTQTPRYLIKTRGQQVTLSCSPISGHRSVSWYQQTPGQGLQFLFEYFSETQRNKGNFPGRFSGRQFSNSRSEMNVSTLELGDSALYLCASTGQTRSSTDTQYFGPGTRLTVL.

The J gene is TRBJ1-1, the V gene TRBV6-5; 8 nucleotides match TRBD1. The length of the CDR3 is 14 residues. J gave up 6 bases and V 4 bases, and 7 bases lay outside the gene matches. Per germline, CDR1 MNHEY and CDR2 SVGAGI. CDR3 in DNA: TGTGCCAGCAGTTCGACAGGGGAGTCCGCTGAAGCTTTCTTT. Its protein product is CASSSTGESAEAFF.

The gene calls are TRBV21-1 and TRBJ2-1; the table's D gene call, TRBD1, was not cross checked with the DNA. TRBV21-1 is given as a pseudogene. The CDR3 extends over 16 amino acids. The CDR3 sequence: CASSGMRDRGQNEQFF. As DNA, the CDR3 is TGTGCCAGCAGCGGAATGCGGGACAGGGGACAAAATGAGCAGTTCTTC.

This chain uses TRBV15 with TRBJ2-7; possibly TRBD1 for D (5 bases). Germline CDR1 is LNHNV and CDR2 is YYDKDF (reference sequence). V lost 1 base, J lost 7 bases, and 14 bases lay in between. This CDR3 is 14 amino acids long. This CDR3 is CATSRGGSGREQYF. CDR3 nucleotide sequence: TGTGCCACCAGCAGAGGTGGTTCAGGGCGGGAGCAGTACTTC. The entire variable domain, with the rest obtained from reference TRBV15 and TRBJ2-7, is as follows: DAMVIQNPRYQVTQFGKPVTLSCSQTLNHNVMYWYQQKSSQAPKLLFHYYDKDFNNEADTPDNFQSRRPNTSFCFLDIRSPGLGDTAMYLCATSRGGSGREQYFGPGTRLTVT.

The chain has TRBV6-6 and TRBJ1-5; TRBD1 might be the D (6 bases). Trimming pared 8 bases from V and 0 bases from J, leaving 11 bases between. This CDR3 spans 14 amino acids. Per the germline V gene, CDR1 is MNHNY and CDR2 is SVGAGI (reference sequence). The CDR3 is CASSSGHSNQPQHF. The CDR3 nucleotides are TGTGCCAGCTCTTCGGGACATAGCAATCAGCCCCAGCATTTT.

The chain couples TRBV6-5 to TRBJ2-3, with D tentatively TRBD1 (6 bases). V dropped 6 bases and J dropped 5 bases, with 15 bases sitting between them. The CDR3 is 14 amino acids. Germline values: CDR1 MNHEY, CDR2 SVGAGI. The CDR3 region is CASSRSRGGDTQYF. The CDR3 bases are TGTGCCAGCAGCCGCTCGCGAGGGGGAGATACGCAGTATTTT.

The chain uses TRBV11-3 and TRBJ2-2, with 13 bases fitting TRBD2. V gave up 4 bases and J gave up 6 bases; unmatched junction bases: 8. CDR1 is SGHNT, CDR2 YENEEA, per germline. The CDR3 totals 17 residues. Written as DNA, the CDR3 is TGTGCCAGCAGCTGGGCGGTTACTAGCGGGGGGGCCGGGGAGCTGTTTTTT. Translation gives CASSWAVTSGGAGELFF.

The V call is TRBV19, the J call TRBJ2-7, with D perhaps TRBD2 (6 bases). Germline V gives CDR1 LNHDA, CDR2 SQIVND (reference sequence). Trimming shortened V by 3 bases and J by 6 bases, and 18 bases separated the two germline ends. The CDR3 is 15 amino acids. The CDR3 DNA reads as TGTGCCAGTAGTATTCCGGGACGGGGGTTTGGCGAGCAGTACTTC. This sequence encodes CASSIPGRGFGEQYF.

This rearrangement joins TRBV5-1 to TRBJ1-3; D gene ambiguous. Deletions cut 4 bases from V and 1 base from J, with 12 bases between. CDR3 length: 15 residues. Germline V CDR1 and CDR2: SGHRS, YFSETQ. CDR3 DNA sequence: TGCGCCAGCAGCGTCGGGTCGAGGTCTGGAAACACCATATATTTT. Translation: CASSVGSRSGNTIYF.